Below are 10 T cell receptor beta chains sequenced from a single sample in a study of blood T cell repertoires in COVID-19. Clones were sequenced by immunoSEQ multiplex PCR, and TCRdb holds only the in-frame ones, with some missing. Of just over 150,000 clones listed, approximately 90% are singletons. The sequencing input was peripheral blood. The receptors come from a man aged 30 to 39 with COVID-19, enrolled during active disease.

J is TRBJ2-5 and V is TRBV19; weak D call: TRBD2 (6 bases). The CDR3 totals 16 residues. Looked up from germline, CDR1 is LNHDA and CDR2 is SQIVND (reference sequence). V was clipped by 5 bases and J by 5 bases, with 21 bases between them. CDR3 nucleotides: TGTGCCAGTAGTGCTCTTGGGGGTCGGGGGATGGAGACCCAGTACTTC. This codes for CASSALGGRGMETQYF. The full variable domain, with the rest looked up from reference TRBV19 and TRBJ2-5, is DGGITQSPKYLFRKEGQNVTLSCEQNLNHDAMYWYRQDPGQGLRLIYYSQIVNDFQKGDIAEGYSVSREKKESFPLTVTSAQKNPTAFYLCASSALGGRGMETQYFGPGTRLLVL.

The rearrangement links TRBV28 to TRBJ1-2, with a possible D match to TRBD1 (5 bases). V was trimmed by 2 bases and J by 4 bases, leaving 14 bases between them. The CDR3 runs to 15 residues. Per the germline V gene, CDR1 is MDHEN and CDR2 is SYDVKM. The CDR3 reads CASSLKARQLYGYTF. The CDR3 bases are TGTGCCAGCAGTTTAAAAGCCAGACAGCTCTATGGCTACACCTTC.

This sequence joins TRBV3-1 (or the pseudogene TRBV3-2) and TRBJ2-7; TRBD1 aligns across 12 bases. Germline V lookup: CDR1 LGHDT, CDR2 YNNKEL (reference sequence). The trim removed 4 bases at V and 7 bases at J, leaving 20 bases unmatched. The CDR3 covers 19 residues. CDR3 residues: CASSPGQGAMTRSWREQYF. The DNA of the CDR3 is TGTGCCAGCAGCCCGGGACAGGGGGCTATGACCCGAAGCTGGAGGGAGCAGTACTTC.

The chain employs TRBV30 and TRBJ1-5; D ambiguous. CDR1 GTSNPN and CDR2 SVGIG come from the germline V gene (reference sequence). The CDR3 spans 17 residues. V lost 1 base, J lost 0 bases, and 16 bases lay in between. CDR3 sequence (DNA): TGTGCCTGGAGTGGCTCTGTTGGAGTTATTAGCAATCAGCCCCAGCATTTT. It is translated as CAWSGSVGVISNQPQHF.

J is TRBJ2-5 and V is TRBV5-1; D unclear. Between the trimmed V and J ends, which lost 0 bases and 5 bases, there was a span of 5 bases. The germline CDR1 and CDR2 sequences are SGHRS and YFSETQ. The CDR3 runs to 12 residues. The CDR3 DNA is TGCGCCAGCAGCTTGGCCGAGGAGACCCAGTACTTC. This translates into CASSLAEETQYF.

A single count supports this clone. The CDR3 protein is CASSYRGNTEAFF. CDR3 sequence (DNA): TGTGCCAGCAGCTACAGGGGAAATACTGAAGCTTTCTTT. The chain couples TRBV7-3 to TRBJ1-1; TRBD1 matches at 7 bases. Germline V lookup: CDR1 SGHTA, CDR2 FQGTGA. The trim removed 4 bases at V and 5 bases at J, leaving 4 bases unmatched. The CDR3 has 13 residues. The full variable domain, its missing parts supplied by reference TRBV7-3 and TRBJ1-1, is GAGVSQTPSNKVTEKGKYVELRCDPISGHTALYWYRQSLGQGPEFLIYFQGTGAADDSGLPNDRFFAVRPEGSVSTLKIQRTERGDSAVYLCASSYRGNTEAFFGQGTRLTVV.

This clone is a singleton in its sample. The rearrangement uses TRBV6-2 or TRBV6-3 and TRBJ1-2, with TRBD1 as a possible D gene (6 bases). CDR1 MNHEY and CDR2 SVGEGT come from the germline V gene. The V and J ends lost 6 bases and 0 bases respectively, with 20 bases between them. This CDR3 has 17 amino acids. CDR3 sequence reads: CASSSPGQFVANYGYTF. The CDR3 DNA reads as TGTGCCAGCAGCTCCCCCGGACAGTTTGTAGCTAACTATGGCTACACCTTC.

The chain combines TRBV4-3 with TRBJ1-2; D not certain. Germline CDR1 and CDR2: LGHNA and YSLEER. The CDR3 totals 15 residues. V was cut by 0 bases and J by 1 base, with 9 bases left in between. The CDR3 protein is CASSQDNSFNYGYTF. The CDR3 DNA follows: TGCGCCAGCAGCCAAGATAACAGTTTTAACTATGGCTACACCTTC.

V gene TRBV18 combines with J gene TRBJ1-1; 7 positions agree with TRBD1. CDR1 and CDR2 from the germline V gene are KGHSH and LQKENI. The junction had 2 bases not matched to a gene; V was cut back by 3 bases and J by 4 bases. The CDR3 is made up of 13 amino acids. CDR3 nucleotides: TGTGCCAGCTCACCGACAGGGAGCACTGAAGCTTTCTTT. This sequence encodes CASSPTGSTEAFF.

In regard to this clone: Other DNA sequences in the sample encode the same CDR3. The chain is built from TRBV18 and TRBJ1-2, with a possible D match to TRBD1 (6 bases). The CDR3 runs to 14 residues. Trimming took off 3 bases at V and 2 bases at J, with 10 bases between the two ends. Germline V gene data show CDR1 as KGHSH and CDR2 as LQKENI. Here the CDR3 reads CASSPSQGNYGYTF. DNA of the CDR3: TGTGCCAGCTCACCGTCACAGGGCAACTATGGCTACACCTTC.